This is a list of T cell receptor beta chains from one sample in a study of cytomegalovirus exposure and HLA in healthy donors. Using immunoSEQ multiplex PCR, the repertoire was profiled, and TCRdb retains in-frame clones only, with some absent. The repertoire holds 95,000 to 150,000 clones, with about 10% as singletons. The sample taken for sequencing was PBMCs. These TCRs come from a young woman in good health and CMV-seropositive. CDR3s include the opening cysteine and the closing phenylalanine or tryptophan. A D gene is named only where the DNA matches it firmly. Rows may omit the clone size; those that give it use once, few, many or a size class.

TGTGCCAGCAGTCACCCGGGCGGGTTTCAGCCCCAGCATTTT | CASSHPGGFQPQHF | NA | TRBJ1-5 | TRBV28 | NA | 14
TGTGCCAGCAGCGTAGTTCCGGGGACTGAAGCTTTCTTT | CASSVVPGTEAFF | NA | TRBJ1-1 | TRBV9 | few | 13
TGTGCCAGCAGTGAATTTAGTCTAGCGGTAGATACGCAGTATTTT | CASSEFSLAVDTQYF | TRBD2 | TRBJ2-3 | TRBV2 | NA | 15
TGTGCCAGCAGTTTCGGGACTAGCTTATACTACGAGCAGTACTTC | CASSFGTSLYYEQYF | TRBD2 | TRBJ2-7 | TRBV6-6 | NA | 15
TGTGCCTGGAGTGTACAGTCAGAAGCTTTCTTT | CAWSVQSEAFF | NA | TRBJ1-1 | TRBV30 | few | 11
TGTGCCAGCAGCCTAGGAGGGGGTAGGGTCTACGAGCAGTACTTC | CASSLGGGRVYEQYF | NA | TRBJ2-7 | TRBV7-9 | NA | 15
TGTGCCAGCAGCGTAGGGACAAACTATGGCTACACCTTC | CASSVGTNYGYTF | NA | TRBJ1-2 | TRBV9 | few | 13
TGTGCCAGCAGCTCCCCCCGGGACAGGGGAAACGAGCAGTACTTC | CASSSPRDRGNEQYF | TRBD1 | TRBJ2-7 | TRBV7-9 | few | 15
TGTGCCTGGATTGGCGGTCTTAGCGAGCAGTACTTC | CAWIGGLSEQYF | NA | TRBJ2-7 | TRBV30 | few | 12
TGCGCCAGCAGCCAAGAGGGGACTCCACTAAATGAGCAGTTCTTC | CASSQEGTPLNEQFF | NA | TRBJ2-1 | TRBV4-1 | NA | 15
TGCGCCAGCAGCCAAGCTGTCGGTCAGCCCCAGCATTTT | CASSQAVGQPQHF | NA | TRBJ1-5 | TRBV4-1 | few | 13
TGCGCCAGCAGCCAAGAAGGTGCGGTAGAGGTGTACGAAAAACTGTTTTTT | CASSQEGAVEVYEKLFF | NA | TRBJ1-4 | TRBV4-1 | few | 17
TGTGCCAGCAGCTCAGGGGGCATGGATGAGCAGTTCTTC | CASSSGGMDEQFF | TRBD1 | TRBJ2-1 | TRBV9 | few | 13
TGTGCCATCAGTGAGGGTTCCACTTATAGCAATCAGCCCCAGCATTTT | CAISEGSTYSNQPQHF | NA | TRBJ1-5 | TRBV10-3 | NA | 16
TGTGCCAGCAGTACAGACAGGGTGAACTATTATCAGCCCCAGCATTTT | CASSTDRVNYYQPQHF | TRBD1 | TRBJ1-5 | TRBV28 | NA | 16
TGTGCCAGTAGTAGCCCGACAGGCGGTGGAGGCTACACCTTC | CASSSPTGGGGYTF | NA | TRBJ1-2 | TRBV19 | NA | 14
TGCAGCGTCCGCCTCGGGGATAAGCAGTATTTT | CSVRLGDKQYF | NA | TRBJ2-3 | TRBV29-1 | few | 11
TGCGCCAGCAGCCAAGATGAGGCTAGCCCCGAGCAGTACTTC | CASSQDEASPEQYF | NA | TRBJ2-7 | TRBV4-1 | NA | 14
TGTGCCAGCAGCTTAGTAGGTACCAACGACCGAGGGGCCAAAAACATTCAGTACTTC | CASSLVGTNDRGAKNIQYF | NA | TRBJ2-4 | TRBV13 | few | 19
TGTGCCAGTAGTATAATTGGACAGAGGGCTGAAGCTTTCTTT | CASSIIGQRAEAFF | NA | TRBJ1-1 | TRBV19 | NA | 14
TGTGCCAGCAGCGCCACTAGCACAGATACGCAGTATTTT | CASSATSTDTQYF | NA | TRBJ2-3 | TRBV9 | NA | 13
TGCGCCAGCAAAGTGGGACTAGCGGGAGTTAATGAGCAGTTCTTC | CASKVGLAGVNEQFF | TRBD2 | TRBJ2-1 | TRBV5-1 | few | 15
TGTGCCAGCATTCGGGGACAGGGGAGCTACGAGCAGTACTTC | CASIRGQGSYEQYF | TRBD1 | TRBJ2-7 | TRBV6-1 | few | 14
TGTGCCATCAGTGAGTCGTGGGACAGGGGTTTTGGGGAGACCCAGTACTTC | CAISESWDRGFGETQYF | TRBD1 | TRBJ2-5 | TRBV10-3 | NA | 17
TGTGCCAGTAGTATGGCCAGAACCGGGGAGCTGTTTTTT | CASSMARTGELFF | NA | TRBJ2-2 | TRBV19 | few | 13
TGTGCCAGCAGCTTAGCGGGCCTAGCGGTACCCTACGAGCAGTACTTC | CASSLAGLAVPYEQYF | TRBD2 | TRBJ2-7 | TRBV7-9 | few | 16
TGTGCCAGCAAGACAGGGCTAACTGGGGCCAACGTCCTGACTTTC | CASKTGLTGANVLTF | TRBD1 | TRBJ2-6 | TRBV28 | few | 15
TGCGCCAGCAGCTTGGACGCAGGGGTGGGCACTGAAGCTTTCTTT | CASSLDAGVGTEAFF | NA | TRBJ1-1 | TRBV5-1 | few | 15
TGTGCCAGCAGCGAGGCAGGGGGCGGCGAGACCCAGTACTTC | CASSEAGGGETQYF | TRBD1 | TRBJ2-5 | TRBV28 | NA | 14
TGCGCCAGCAGCTTGGTCGGTGTGGGGGGTGGAACTGAAGCTTTCTTT | CASSLVGVGGGTEAFF | NA | TRBJ1-1 | TRBV5-1 | NA | 16
TGTGCCAGCAGGGGGACAGGGACGAGCAATCAGCCCCAGCATTTT | CASRGTGTSNQPQHF | TRBD1 | TRBJ1-5 | TRBV2 | few | 15
TGTGCCAGCAGCTGGACAGGGAGCGGCTACACCTTC | CASSWTGSGYTF | TRBD1 | TRBJ1-2 | TRBV11-3 | NA | 12
TGTGCCGCGCAGGCGGGGCTGCTTAACACCGGGGAGCTGTTTTTT | CAAQAGLLNTGELFF | NA | TRBJ2-2 | TRBV10-3 | few | 15
TGCGCCAGCAGCCAAACCGCACAGGGAAGTTTAGGGGGCTACACCTTC | CASSQTAQGSLGGYTF | NA | TRBJ1-2 | TRBV4-1 | few | 16
TGCGCCAGCAGCCTGACAGGAAACAATGAGCAGTTCTTC | CASSLTGNNEQFF | NA | TRBJ2-1 | TRBV4-1 | NA | 13
TGTGCCAGCATATCAAAGGGGTGGAACATTCAGTACTTC | CASISKGWNIQYF | NA | TRBJ2-4 | TRBV6-1 | few | 13